This TCR beta chain was recovered during a study of cytomegalovirus exposure and HLA in healthy donors. Whole-study results and caveats: Versus the roughly 670-donor mean, an Asian-associated ancestry cluster reportedly showed fewer N-insertions in a later analysis.

This CDR3 region has 16 residues. Trimming at V came to 1 base and at J to 9 bases, leaving 7 bases not matched to a gene. Germline CDR1 and CDR2: KGHSH and LQKENI. In regard to this clone: What it binds is not known.

The PCR ran on 60 Vbeta and 13 Jbeta primers. Produced via immunoSEQ multiplex PCR; TCRdb's table is partial and in-frame only. The table has roughly 140,000 clones, approximately 82% seen once. The sample comprised PBMCs. This chain connects TRBV18 to TRBJ2-1; 12 positions match TRBD2. The receptor's source is an older woman in good health and CMV-seropositive. Here the CDR3 DNA reads TGTGCCAGCTCACCACTTATGCTAGCGGGGGGGAGTGAGCAGTTCTTC. Protein product: CASSPLMLAGGSEQFF. Supplemented by reference TRBV18 and TRBJ2-1, the full variable domain reads NAGVMQNPRHLVRRRGQEARLRCSPMKGHSHVYWYRQLPEEGLKFMVYLQKENIIDESGMPKERFSAEFPKEGPSILRIQQVVRGDSAAYFCASSPLMLAGGSEQFFGPGTRLTVL.